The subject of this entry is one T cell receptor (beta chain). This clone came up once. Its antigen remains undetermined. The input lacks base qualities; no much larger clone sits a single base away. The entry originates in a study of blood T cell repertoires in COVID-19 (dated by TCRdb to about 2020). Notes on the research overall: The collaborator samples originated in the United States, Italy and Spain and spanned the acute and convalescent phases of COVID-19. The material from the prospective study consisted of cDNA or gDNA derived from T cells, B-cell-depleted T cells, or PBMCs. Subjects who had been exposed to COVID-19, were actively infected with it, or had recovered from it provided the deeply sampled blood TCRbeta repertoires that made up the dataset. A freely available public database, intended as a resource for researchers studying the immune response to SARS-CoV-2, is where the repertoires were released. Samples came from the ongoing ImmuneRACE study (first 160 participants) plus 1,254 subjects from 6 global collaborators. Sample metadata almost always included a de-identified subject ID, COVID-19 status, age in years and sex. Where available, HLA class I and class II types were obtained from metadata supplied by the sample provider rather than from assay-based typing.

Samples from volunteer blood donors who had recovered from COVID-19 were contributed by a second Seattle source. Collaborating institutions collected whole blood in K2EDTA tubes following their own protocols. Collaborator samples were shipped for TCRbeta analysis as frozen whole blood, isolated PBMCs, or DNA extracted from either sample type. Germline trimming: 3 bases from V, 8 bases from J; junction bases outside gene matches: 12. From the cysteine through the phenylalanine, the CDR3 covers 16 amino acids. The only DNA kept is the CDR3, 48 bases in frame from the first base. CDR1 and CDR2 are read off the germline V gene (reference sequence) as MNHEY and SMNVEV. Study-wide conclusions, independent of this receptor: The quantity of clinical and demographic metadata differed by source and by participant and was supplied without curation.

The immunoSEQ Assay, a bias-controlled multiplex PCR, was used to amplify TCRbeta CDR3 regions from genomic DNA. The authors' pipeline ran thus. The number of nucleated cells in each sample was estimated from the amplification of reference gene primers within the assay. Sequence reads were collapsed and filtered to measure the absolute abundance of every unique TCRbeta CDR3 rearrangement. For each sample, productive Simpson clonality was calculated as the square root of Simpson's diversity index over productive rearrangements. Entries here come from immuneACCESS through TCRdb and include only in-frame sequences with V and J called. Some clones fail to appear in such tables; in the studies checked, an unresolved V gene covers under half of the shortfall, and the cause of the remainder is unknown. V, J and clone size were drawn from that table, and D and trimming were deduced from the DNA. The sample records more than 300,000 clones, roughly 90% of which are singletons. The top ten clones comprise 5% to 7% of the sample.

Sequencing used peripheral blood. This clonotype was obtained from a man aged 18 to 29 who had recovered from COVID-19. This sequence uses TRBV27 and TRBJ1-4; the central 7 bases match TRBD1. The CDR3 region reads CASSFTRQGPREKLFF. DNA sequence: TGTGCCAGCAGTTTTACCCGACAGGGTCCTAGGGAAAAACTGTTTTTT.